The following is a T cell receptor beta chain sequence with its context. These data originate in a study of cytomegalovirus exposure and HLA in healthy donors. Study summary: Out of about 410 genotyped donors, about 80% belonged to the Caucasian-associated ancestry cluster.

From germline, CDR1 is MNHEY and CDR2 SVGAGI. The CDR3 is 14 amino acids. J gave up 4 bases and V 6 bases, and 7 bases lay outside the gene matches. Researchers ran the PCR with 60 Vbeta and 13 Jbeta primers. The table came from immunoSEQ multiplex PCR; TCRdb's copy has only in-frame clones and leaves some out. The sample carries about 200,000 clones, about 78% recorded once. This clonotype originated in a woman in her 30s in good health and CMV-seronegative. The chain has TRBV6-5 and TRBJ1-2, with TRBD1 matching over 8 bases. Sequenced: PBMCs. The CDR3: CASSGGRGLYGYTF. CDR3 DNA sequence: TGTGCCAGCAGCGGGGGCAGGGGGCTCTATGGCTACACCTTC.